The clone carrying this T cell receptor (beta chain) was counted between two and nine times. The antigen remains unidentified. Germline V gives CDR1 SEHNR, CDR2 FQNEAQ (reference sequence). The ends lost 0 bases at V and 0 bases at J; junction bases unmatched: 4. The CDR3 runs 17 residues. The PCR had 60 Vbeta and 13 Jbeta primers. The assay was immunoSEQ multiplex PCR, and TCRdb's table has in-frame clones only and misses some. The table records some 140,000 clones, approximately 9% of them present only once. This entry is derived from a study of cytomegalovirus exposure and HLA in healthy donors. Across the study: Drawn from HLA-typed donors, about 85 million unique TCRs were held in an early data release. Study-level findings and limits: Highly shared variants forming one cluster were likely a sequencing artifact. In an earlier analysis, about 87% or about 30%: the productive usage of most TCR beta V segments.

The sequence derives from a woman aged 35 to 49 in good health and CMV-seropositive. The source material was PBMCs. This chain connects TRBV7-9 to TRBJ1-1, with 10 bases aligning to TRBD1. The CDR3 coding sequence is TGTGCCAGCAGCTTAGCCCCCGGACAGGGGGTGAACACTGAAGCTTTCTTT. It specifies CASSLAPGQGVNTEAFF.